The 16 T cell receptor beta chains listed next were all sequenced from one sample in a study of shared clonotypes between healthy human individuals. Assay: immunoSEQ multiplex PCR; the TCRdb copy retains only in-frame clones and omits some. The sample has some 500,000 clones, almost 97% seen once. The sequenced sample was naive CD4+ T cells sorted from blood. Subset in this sample: CD45RA+ positively selected. These receptors all come from a woman aged 25 to 39 in good health.

Written as DNA, the CDR3 is TGTGCCAGCTCACCACCAGGGAGTTATAGCAATCAGCCCCAGCATTTT. It is translated as CASSPPGSYSNQPQHF. The rearrangement links TRBV18 to TRBJ1-5; D unresolved. Trimming took 0 bases from V and 0 from J, leaving 9 bases between them. The length of the CDR3 is 16 residues. In germline, CDR1 is KGHSH, CDR2 LQKENI.

This chain's CDR3 is CASSLTRRPTRAGELFF. The CDR3 nucleotides are TGTGCCAGCAGTTTAACAAGACGACCAACGAGAGCCGGGGAGCTGTTTTTT. The J gene is TRBJ2-2, the V gene TRBV28; D unresolved. The ends were cut back, 2 bases at V and 6 bases at J, with 19 bases in the middle. Per germline, CDR1 MDHEN and CDR2 SYDVKM. The CDR3 is made up of 17 amino acids.

The rearrangement links TRBV5-4 to TRBJ1-2; D possibly corresponds to TRBD1 (6 bases). CDR3 length: 13 residues. V shed 4 bases and J shed 5 bases, with 12 bases lying between them. Germline CDR1 and CDR2: SGHNT and YYREEE (reference sequence). In DNA, the CDR3 is TGTGCCAGCAGCACGGACAGACCTTATGGCTACACCTTC. This codes for CASSTDRPYGYTF.

V and J are TRBV5-4 and TRBJ2-1; D gene unclear. Germline CDR1 reads SGHNT; CDR2 reads YYREEE (reference sequence). This CDR3 is 14 amino acids long. V gave up 4 bases and J gave up 0 bases, with 8 bases separating them. CDR3 nucleotide sequence: TGTGCCAGCAGCACCGCAGTCTCCTACAATGAGCAGTTCTTC. It specifies CASSTAVSYNEQFF.

The chain uses TRBV10-1 and TRBJ1-6; D gene unclear. This CDR3 contains 15 residues. Germline-derived CDR1 and CDR2 are WNHNN and SYGVQD (reference sequence). Trimming cost V 6 bases and J 7 bases, with 16 bases left between them. The CDR3 nucleotides read TGCGCCAGCAGCGTCAGCTACGACGGGAATTCACCCCTCCACTTT. As protein: CASSVSYDGNSPLHF.

V and J are TRBV1 and TRBJ1-1. TRBV1 is shown as a pseudogene. The CDR3 extends over 13 amino acids. As DNA, the CDR3 is TGCACCAGCAGCAGACGGTCGAATACTGAAGCTTTCTTT. It is translated as CTSSRRSNTEAFF.

The gene calls are TRBV20-1 and TRBJ2-1; TRBD1 might be the D (6 bases). V lost 6 bases and J lost 7, with 10 bases in between. This CDR3 region has 11 residues. The germline gives CDR1 DFQATT, CDR2 SNEGSKA (reference sequence). The CDR3 sequence is CSATGLNEQFF. The CDR3 region has the DNA TGCAGTGCCACAGGGTTGAATGAGCAGTTCTTC.

This sequence joins TRBV27 and TRBJ2-7; 9 nucleotides match TRBD1. The ends lost 0 bases at V and 6 bases at J; junction bases unmatched: 3. The length of the CDR3 is 14 residues. Germline loops: CDR1 MNHEY, CDR2 SMNVEV (reference sequence). The CDR3 here is CASSLSWTGAEQYF. The CDR3 bases are TGTGCCAGCAGTTTATCTTGGACAGGGGCCGAGCAGTACTTC.

The chain has TRBV27 and TRBJ2-7, with TRBD2 matching over 12 bases. The CDR3 sequence is 15 residues long. V gave up 6 bases and J gave up 3 bases; unmatched junction bases: 6. Germline CDR1 and CDR2: MNHEY and SMNVEV (reference sequence). This chain's CDR3 is CASSRGTSGFYEQYF. The CDR3 DNA is TGTGCCAGCAGCCGCGGGACTAGCGGGTTCTACGAGCAGTACTTC.

V is TRBV28 and J is TRBJ2-7, with TRBD2 as a possible D gene (6 bases). Trimming removed 3 bases at V and 7 bases at J, with 13 bases between. CDR3 size: 13 residues. Germline CDR1 is MDHEN and CDR2 is SYDVKM. In DNA, the CDR3 is TGTGCCAGCAGTTTTGGCGGGATTCGAGAGCAGTACTTC. It specifies CASSFGGIREQYF.

This sequence joins TRBV11-2 and TRBJ2-3; no clear D gene. CDR1 and CDR2 (germline): SGHAT, FQNNGV. Between the trimmed V and J ends, which lost 3 bases and 0 bases, there was a span of 4 bases. The CDR3 contains 13 residues. In DNA, the CDR3 is TGTGCCAGCAGCTTTCGAAGCACAGATACGCAGTATTTT. It yields the protein CASSFRSTDTQYF.

This chain uses TRBV28 with TRBJ2-7, with TRBD1 identical over 8 bases. J was trimmed by 2 bases and V by 6 bases; bases with no gene match: 6. This CDR3 contains 14 residues. Germline loops: CDR1 MDHEN, CDR2 SYDVKM. Written as DNA, the CDR3 is TGTGCCAGCAGACTCGGGACAGGACCCTACGAGCAGTACTTC. It specifies CASRLGTGPYEQYF.

CDR3 nucleotide sequence: TGTGCCAGCAGTCTAAACAATTTGGGGACCCAGTACTTC. Amino acid sequence: CASSLNNLGTQYF. The chain joins TRBV6-6 to TRBJ2-5; D unresolved. V lost 5 bases and J 7 bases, leaving 14 bases between the germline ends. This CDR3 region has 13 residues. Germline V gene lookup returns CDR1 MNHNY and CDR2 SVGAGI (reference sequence).

The chain recombines TRBV11-2 with TRBJ2-7, with D uncertain. Germline V gene sequence: CDR1 SGHAT, CDR2 FQNNGV. The CDR3 spans 13 residues. With 0 bases removed from V and 0 bases from J, the gap between germline ends came to 3 bases. CDR3 sequence (DNA): TGTGCCAGCAGCTTAGATCCCTCCTACGAGCAGTACTTC. Protein product: CASSLDPSYEQYF. The complete variable domain, with remaining parts taken from reference TRBV11-2 and TRBJ2-7, reads EAGVAQSPRYKIIEKRQSVAFWCNPISGHATLYWYQQILGQGPKLLIQFQNNGVVDDSQLPKDRFSAERLKGVDSTLKIQPAKLEDSAVYLCASSLDPSYEQYFGPGTRLTVT.

The chain is built from TRBV7-9 and TRBJ2-1, with unresolved D. V lost 8 bases to trimming and J lost 3 bases, with 20 bases between them. The CDR3 spans 16 residues. Germline CDR1 is SEHNR and CDR2 is FQNEAQ (reference sequence). The CDR3 nucleotides are TGTGCCAGCGTTGCGAGTAGGGTACGAGGCTACAATGAGCAGTTCTTC. Protein sequence: CASVASRVRGYNEQFF.

V and J are TRBV18 and TRBJ2-7, with D possibly being TRBD1 (6 bases). The CDR3 extends over 15 amino acids. Germline V gene sequence: CDR1 KGHSH, CDR2 LQKENI. V shed 3 bases and J shed 3 bases, with 15 bases lying between them. The CDR3 DNA is TGTGCCAGCTCACCTTTGGGACACGAGGACTACGAGCAGTACTTC. Protein: CASSPLGHEDYEQYF.